One sample yielded the 14 T cell receptor beta chains listed below, sequenced in a study of blood T cell repertoires in COVID-19. Sequencing used immunoSEQ multiplex PCR; TCRdb keeps in-frame clones, though not all of them. The repertoire includes 250,000 to 300,000 clones, about 87% of them detected once, and more than 6.5% sits in the top ten. Sequencing used peripheral blood. The receptors originated from a young woman who had recovered from COVID-19.

A remark on this clone: Other DNA sequences of this sample code for an identical CDR3. This chain links TRBV6-5 with TRBJ1-2; D remains ambiguous. The CDR3 contains 11 residues. V was shortened by 6 bases and J by 5 bases, with 7 bases between the two germline ends. Germline values: CDR1 MNHEY, CDR2 SVGAGI. In DNA, the CDR3 is TGTGCCAGCAGCCTCCTTTATGGCTACACCTTC. Protein: CASSLLYGYTF.

V gene TRBV7-8 combines with J gene TRBJ1-5; TRBD1 is a possible D gene (5 bases). CDR3 length equals 13 residues. Germline CDR1 is SGHVS and CDR2 is FQNEAQ. V was cut by 5 bases and J by 4 bases, with 9 bases left in between. In DNA, the CDR3 is TGTGCCAGCAGCGCCAGACAGAATCAGCCCCAGCATTTT. Residues: CASSARQNQPQHF.

This clone was found once. The chain links TRBV7-2 to TRBJ1-2, with D hard to call. V was clipped by 1 base and J by 4 bases, with 16 bases between them. The length of the CDR3 is 16 residues. Germline V CDR1 and CDR2: SGHTA, FQGNSA. The CDR3 loop reads CASSLGSAKRPYGYTF. The CDR3, as DNA: TGTGCCAGCAGCTTAGGTTCCGCCAAGCGGCCCTATGGCTACACCTTC. Looking up the rest from reference TRBV7-2 and TRBJ1-2 gives the full variable domain: GAGVSQSPSNKVTEKGKDVELRCDPISGHTALYWYRQSLGQGLEFLIYFQGNSAPDKSGLPSDRFSAERTGGSVSTLTIQRTQQEDSAVYLCASSLGSAKRPYGYTFGSGTRLTVV.

CDR3 residues: CASSLNGGSYNEQFF. As DNA, the CDR3 is TGTGCCAGCAGTTTAAACGGGGGATCCTACAATGAGCAGTTCTTC. The V gene is TRBV27, the J gene TRBJ2-1, with D tentatively TRBD2 (6 bases). The CDR3 totals 15 residues. The germline V and J ends were trimmed by 2 bases and 1 base, with 9 bases remaining between them. Germline CDR1 and CDR2: MNHEY and SMNVEV (reference sequence).

The chain combines TRBV6-5 with TRBJ2-1; D is unresolved. V was cut by 7 bases and J by 2 bases, with 15 bases left in between. From germline, CDR1 is MNHEY and CDR2 SVGAGI. CDR3 length: 15 amino acids. The CDR3 spells CASKRTGGTYNEQFF. CDR3 DNA: TGTGCCAGCAAGAGAACTGGCGGAACCTACAATGAGCAGTTCTTC.

The chain carries TRBV5-4 and TRBJ2-3; 9 bases match TRBD1. This CDR3 comprises 15 residues. Germline CDR1 and CDR2: SGHNT and YYREEE (reference sequence). The V gene end was trimmed by 5 bases and the J gene end by 2 bases; junction bases not matched to a gene: 6. The CDR3 nucleotides are TGTGCCAGCAGACCTTGGACAGGGGACACAGATACGCAGTATTTT. It is translated as CASRPWTGDTDTQYF.

This rearrangement joins TRBV27 to TRBJ2-3, with D uncertain. The V gene lost 7 bases and the J gene lost 4 bases, with 12 bases spanning the gap. In germline, CDR1 is MNHEY, CDR2 SMNVEV (reference sequence). This CDR3 has 13 residues. The CDR3 coding sequence is TGTGCCAGCACTATCCGTGCGTCAGATACGCAGTATTTT. It specifies CASTIRASDTQYF.

This clone has more than one count but fewer than ten. This sequence joins TRBV3-1 (or the pseudogene TRBV3-2) and TRBJ2-1; 9 bases are a match to TRBD2. Germline assignment: CDR1 LGHDT and CDR2 YNNKEL (reference sequence). The J segment lost 9 bases and the V segment lost 6 bases, leaving 18 bases of the junction unmatched. This CDR3 contains 17 residues. In DNA, the CDR3 is TGTGCCAGCAGGGCTATTAAAGCGGGGGGCCCAGGGGCTGAGCAGTTCTTC. It translates to CASRAIKAGGPGAEQFF.

CDR3 in amino acids: CASSLVAASGGAGNEQFF. The CDR3 DNA reads TGTGCCAGCAGCTTAGTCGCGGCTAGCGGGGGGGCCGGAAATGAGCAGTTCTTC. The rearrangement uses TRBV7-2 and TRBJ2-1; 12 nucleotides line up with TRBD2. The CDR3 loop spans 18 amino acids. Germline V gene sequence: CDR1 SGHTA, CDR2 FQGNSA. The V and J ends lost 1 base and 7 bases, in that order; junction bases with no gene match: 11.

The chain recombines TRBV15 with TRBJ1-5; D remains ambiguous. The germline gives CDR1 LNHNV, CDR2 YYDKDF (reference sequence). CDR3 length: 13 residues. Trimming cost V 8 bases and J 4 bases, with 12 bases left between them. The CDR3 DNA reads as TGTGCCACCGCCGCGGGGATTAATCAGCCCCAGCATTTT. As protein: CATAAGINQPQHF.

The rearrangement links TRBV4-1 to TRBJ2-7; a weak D match, TRBD2 (7 bases). The V gene lost 4 bases and the J gene lost 5 bases, with 12 bases spanning the gap. Per germline, CDR1 MGHRA and CDR2 YSYEKL. The CDR3 loop spans 13 amino acids. The CDR3 here is CASSPEGGDEQYF. CDR3 in DNA: TGCGCCAGCAGCCCTGAGGGGGGGGACGAGCAGTACTTC.

The J gene is TRBJ1-2, the V gene TRBV4-2; D is unresolved. Germline values: CDR1 LGHNA, CDR2 YNFKEQ. The CDR3 is 13 residues long. V lost 0 bases and J lost 3, with 5 bases in between. This CDR3 is CASSQERHYGYTF. The CDR3 bases are TGTGCCAGCAGCCAAGAGCGGCACTATGGCTACACCTTC.

This sequence joins TRBV7-2 and TRBJ1-1; 10 nucleotides agree with TRBD1. The germline V gene has CDR1 SGHTA and CDR2 FQGNSA. The CDR3 has 15 amino acids. J gave up 4 bases and V 4 bases, and 6 bases lay outside the gene matches. The CDR3 DNA reads TGTGCCAGCAGCTCGTCGACAGGGGGCATCACTGAAGCTTTCTTT. The encoded protein is CASSSSTGGITEAFF.

The gene calls are TRBV19 and TRBJ1-1; the D gene is possibly TRBD1 (5 bases). The V gene's germline CDR1 is LNHDA and CDR2 SQIVND (reference sequence). The CDR3 spans 16 residues. V dropped 7 bases and J dropped 0 bases, with 18 bases sitting between them. The CDR3 reads CASTPGPRQLNTEAFF. CDR3 sequence (DNA): TGTGCCAGTACCCCCGGTCCGAGACAGTTGAACACTGAAGCTTTCTTT.